This passage covers 16 T cell receptor beta chains from one sample sequenced in a study of response to subunit inactivated influenza vaccine. TCRdb used MiXCR to reprocess the RT-PCR reads, holding one entry per CDR3 protein. The table lists around 250,000 distinct CDR3 sequences, less than 15% of them singletons, with roughly 7.7% in the top ten. Sequencing used non-naive T cells sorted from PBMCs, obtained approximately 15 days before vaccination. These receptors came from a man aged 45-60 years who received an inactivated influenza vaccine.

The chain joins TRBV2 to TRBJ2-5, with 7 bases matching TRBD1. This CDR3 region has 16 residues. Trimming at V came to 4 bases and at J to 2 bases, leaving 10 bases not matched to a gene. Germline CDR1 SNHLY, CDR2 FYNNEI. The CDR3 DNA is TGTGCCAGCAGTGGAGGCCCCACGACAGGGCAAGAGACCCAGTACTTC. This encodes CASSGGPTTGQETQYF.

The chain carries TRBV6-1 and TRBJ1-6; perhaps TRBD1 as D (5 bases). The V gene lost 10 bases and the J gene lost 6 bases, with 13 bases spanning the gap. Germline V gene lookup returns CDR1 MNHNS and CDR2 SASEGT. The CDR3 runs to 13 residues. The CDR3 region has the DNA TGTGCCACCGGACCACAGGCTAATTCACCCCTCCACTTT. Protein: CATGPQANSPLHF.

This clonotype was counted a few times. The rearrangement uses TRBV20-1 and TRBJ2-7, with D uncertain. The CDR3 extends over 14 amino acids. Trimming left V 5 bases short and J 2 bases short, with 16 bases between. Germline V gene data show CDR1 as DFQATT and CDR2 as SNEGSKA (reference sequence). The CDR3 loop reads CSAPFYRAPYEQYF. As DNA, the CDR3 is TGCAGTGCTCCATTCTACCGGGCCCCCTACGAGCAGTACTTC.

The V and J genes are TRBV18 and TRBJ1-6; 8 bases fit TRBD1. Germline V gene lookup returns CDR1 KGHSH and CDR2 LQKENI. V trimming: 1 base; J trimming: 10 bases; junction bases outside the gene matches: 6. The CDR3 contains 15 residues. CDR3 sequence reads: CASSPRTGTDSPLHF. The DNA of the CDR3 is TGTGCCAGCTCACCACGGACAGGGACGGACTCACCCCTCCACTTT.

Ten or more counts support this clonotype. DNA for the CDR3: TGTGCCAGCAGCGCCGGGACAGATACGGGAGGGCCCCAGCATTTT. The encoded protein is CASSAGTDTGGPQHF. J is TRBJ1-5 and V is TRBV2; 7 nucleotides agree with TRBD1. V shed 6 bases, J shed 9 bases, and the junction held 14 bases outside the gene matches. Germline CDR1 SNHLY, CDR2 FYNNEI. The CDR3 runs 15 residues.

In its sample, this clonotype was seen a few times. This chain joins TRBV4-1 and TRBJ2-7, with 7 positions matching TRBD1. There are 15 residues in the CDR3. V shed 1 base and J 3 bases; nucleotides not matched to a gene: 6. Looked up from germline, CDR1 is MGHRA and CDR2 is YSYEKL. The CDR3 bases are TGCGCCAGCAGCCAAGTTCCGGGACAGATCTACGAGCAGTACTTC. Translation gives CASSQVPGQIYEQYF.

This clonotype was seen more than once but under ten times. The chain links TRBV5-1 to TRBJ2-5; tentative D call: TRBD2 (5 bases). Germline CDR1 reads SGHRS; CDR2 reads YFSETQ. V lost 2 bases and J lost 0, with 11 bases in between. This CDR3 is built from 15 residues. The CDR3 region is CASSLTGTNQETQYF. Here the CDR3 DNA reads TGCGCCAGCAGCTTAACGGGAACAAACCAAGAGACCCAGTACTTC.

J is TRBJ2-2 and V is TRBV7-8; D unresolved. The CDR3 sequence is 14 residues long. Trimming stripped 5 bases from V and 3 bases from J, with 10 bases between. The germline V gene encodes CDR1 SGHVS and CDR2 FQNEAQ. The CDR3 loop is CASSPPRDTGELFF. CDR3 sequence (DNA): TGTGCCAGCAGCCCCCCCCGCGACACCGGGGAGCTGTTTTTT. The entire variable domain, with the rest obtained from reference TRBV7-8 and TRBJ2-2, is as follows: GAGVSQSPRYKVAKRGQDVALRCDPISGHVSLFWYQQALGQGPEFLTYFQNEAQLDKSGLPSDRFFAERPEGSVSTLKIQRTQQEDSAVYLCASSPPRDTGELFFGEGSRLTVL.

In its sample, this clonotype was seen many times. CDR3 DNA sequence: TGTGCCAGCAGCTCCGAAGCGGGACAGTCCTACGAGCAGTACTTC. Its protein is CASSSEAGQSYEQYF. The V call is TRBV7-8, the J call TRBJ2-7; D may be TRBD1 or TRBD2 (7 bases each). The CDR3 is 15 amino acids. Trimming shortened V by 4 bases and J by 1 base, and 14 bases separated the two germline ends. From germline, CDR1 is SGHVS and CDR2 FQNEAQ.

This clonotype was detected many times. The V gene is TRBV20-1, the J gene TRBJ2-1; 8 bases map to TRBD1. This CDR3 region has 19 residues. Germline loops: CDR1 DFQATT, CDR2 SNEGSKA (reference sequence). Trimming took 4 bases from V and 5 from J; bases not matched to a gene: 22. The CDR3 loop reads CSAKVFSSTGAERNNEQFF. The CDR3, as DNA: TGCAGTGCTAAAGTTTTTAGTTCGACAGGGGCCGAACGGAACAATGAGCAGTTCTTC.

The V and J genes are TRBV5-6 and TRBJ1-1, with D perhaps matching TRBD1 (6 bases). The germline V gene encodes CDR1 SGHDT and CDR2 YYEEEE. This CDR3 is built from 15 residues. V was clipped by 5 bases and J by 4 bases, with 18 bases between them. The CDR3 DNA follows: TGTGCCAGCAGTTTGAACTTAGGGGGATCCACTGAAGCTTTCTTT. Translation: CASSLNLGGSTEAFF.

Only a few counts were recorded for this clonotype. One junction end does not reproduce the germline sequence, and a read error may be involved. V gene TRBV6-5 combines with J gene TRBJ1-5, with D possibly being TRBD1 (5 bases). Germline values: CDR1 MNHEY, CDR2 SVGAGI. This CDR3 comprises 13 residues. The CDR3 DNA is TGTGCCAGCGGTTACGGGGGGACGCAGCCCCAGCATTTT. Protein product: CASGYGGTQPQHF.

This clonotype was seen a few times. The V gene is TRBV19, the J gene TRBJ1-1, with a tentative D call TRBD1 (5 bases). The V end was cut by 7 bases, the J end by 7 bases, with 19 bases between. This CDR3 contains 14 residues. Germline loops: CDR1 LNHDA, CDR2 SQIVND (reference sequence). In nucleotides, the CDR3 is TGTGCCAGTAACCTGGGGCAGAGCATGGGTGAAGCTTTCTTT. Translated, it gives CASNLGQSMGEAFF.

This clonotype was counted a few times. This rearrangement joins TRBV18 to TRBJ2-7, with 13 bases matching TRBD2. The J segment lost 2 bases and the V segment lost 3 bases, leaving 1 base of the junction unmatched. The CDR3 totals 15 residues. The germline CDR1 and CDR2 sequences are KGHSH and LQKENI. The CDR3 is CASSPTSGRPYEQYF. CDR3 DNA sequence: TGTGCCAGCTCACCGACTAGCGGGAGGCCCTACGAGCAGTACTTC.

This clonotype was observed a few times. V usage is TRBV7-6 and J usage is TRBJ2-2; D might be TRBD2 (5 bases). The germline V gene encodes CDR1 SGHVS and CDR2 FNYEAQ. V lost 5 bases and J 0 bases, leaving 7 bases between the germline ends. The length of the CDR3 is 14 residues. The CDR3 DNA reads TGTGCCAGCAGCCGAGGGACGAACACCGGGGAGCTGTTTTTT. As protein: CASSRGTNTGELFF.

This clonotype was found many times. This sequence joins TRBV3-1 and TRBJ2-7; 8 bases fit TRBD2. CDR3 length: 15 amino acids. CDR1 LGHDT and CDR2 YNNKEL come from the germline V gene (reference sequence). J gave up 2 bases and V 1 base, and 4 bases lay outside the gene matches. The CDR3 DNA reads as TGTGCCAGCAGCCAAGCCGGGGGACTAGCCTACGAGCAGTACTTC. Translating gives CASSQAGGLAYEQYF.